The entry that follows covers one T cell receptor beta chain sequence. The antigen remains unidentified. This entry is derived from a study of T cell responses to AZD1222 COVID-19 vaccine. Study observations and caveats: Per reports, nearly half of all spike-specific TCRs target regions that are unmutated in variants.

This CDR3 contains 12 residues. V lost 8 bases and J lost 4, with 11 bases in between. Germline V gene sequence: CDR1 MNHNY, CDR2 SVGAGI (reference sequence). Libraries were prepared by immunoSEQ multiplex PCR; TCRdb keeps only in-frame clonotypes and omits some of them. Counted here are 130,000 or so clones, more than 80% occurring once; the ten biggest clones make up just over 4%. The chain couples TRBV6-6 to TRBJ2-5; D possibly corresponds to TRBD2 (5 bases). This clonotype originated in an adult who received the MenACWY meningococcal vaccine as a control. The input for sequencing was peripheral blood, taken 28 days after the second dose of the MenACWY control vaccine. CDR3 loop: CASQRYGETQYF. The CDR3 bases are TGTGCCAGCCAGCGGTACGGAGAGACCCAGTACTTC.